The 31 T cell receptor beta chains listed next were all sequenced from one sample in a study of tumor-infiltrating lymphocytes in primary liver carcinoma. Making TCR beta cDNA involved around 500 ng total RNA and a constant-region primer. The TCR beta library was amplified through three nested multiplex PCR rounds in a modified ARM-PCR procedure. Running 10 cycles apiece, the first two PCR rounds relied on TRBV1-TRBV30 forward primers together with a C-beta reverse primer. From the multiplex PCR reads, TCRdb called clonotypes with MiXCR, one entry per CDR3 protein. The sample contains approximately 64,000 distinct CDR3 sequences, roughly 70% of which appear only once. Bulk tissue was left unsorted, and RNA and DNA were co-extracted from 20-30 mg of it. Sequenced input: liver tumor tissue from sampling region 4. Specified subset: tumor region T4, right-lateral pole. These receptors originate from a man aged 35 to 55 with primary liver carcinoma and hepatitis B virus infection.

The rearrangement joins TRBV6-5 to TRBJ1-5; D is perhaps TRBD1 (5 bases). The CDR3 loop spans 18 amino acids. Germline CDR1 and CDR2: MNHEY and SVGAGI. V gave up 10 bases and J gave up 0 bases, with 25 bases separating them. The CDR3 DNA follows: TGTGCCATCAACCAATTCCCGGGGGTTGGTGATAGCAATCAGCCCCAGCATTTT. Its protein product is CAINQFPGVGDSNQPQHF.

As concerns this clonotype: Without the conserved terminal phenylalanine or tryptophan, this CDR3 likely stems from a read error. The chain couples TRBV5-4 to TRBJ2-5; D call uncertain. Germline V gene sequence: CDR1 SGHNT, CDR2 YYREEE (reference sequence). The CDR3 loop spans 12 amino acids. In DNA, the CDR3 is TGTACCAGCAGCTTCTCGTCCCGGACCCAGTACTTA. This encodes CTSSFSSRTQYL.

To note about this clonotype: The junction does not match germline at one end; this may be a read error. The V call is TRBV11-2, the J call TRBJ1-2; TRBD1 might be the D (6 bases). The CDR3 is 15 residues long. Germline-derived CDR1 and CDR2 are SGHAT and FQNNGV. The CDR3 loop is CVSSLGGTTLGGYTF. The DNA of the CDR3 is TGTGTCAGCAGCTTGGGTGGGACAACCCTAGGAGGCTACACCTTC.

Written as DNA, the CDR3 is TGTGTCGGCAGCGCGAGACAGGGCCACAATGAGCAGTTCTTC. Translation: CVGSARQGHNEQFF. The rearrangement uses TRBV7-9 and TRBJ2-1, with 7 bases matching TRBD1. CDR3 length: 14 residues. Looked up from germline, CDR1 is SEHNR and CDR2 is FQNEAQ (reference sequence).

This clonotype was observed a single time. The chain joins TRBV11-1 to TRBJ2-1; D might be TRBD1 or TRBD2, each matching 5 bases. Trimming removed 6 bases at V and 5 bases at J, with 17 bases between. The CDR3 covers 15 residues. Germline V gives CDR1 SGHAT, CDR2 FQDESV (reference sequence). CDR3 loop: CASSFQGPLNNEQFF. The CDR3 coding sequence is TGTGCCAGCAGTTTCCAGGGACCGCTGAACAATGAGCAGTTCTTC.

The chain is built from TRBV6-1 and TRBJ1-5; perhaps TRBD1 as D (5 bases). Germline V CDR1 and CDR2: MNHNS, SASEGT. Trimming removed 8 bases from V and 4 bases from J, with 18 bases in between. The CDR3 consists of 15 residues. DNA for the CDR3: TGTGCCAGCTTTGAAGGGCAGGGCCAAAATCAGCCCCAGCATTTT. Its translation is CASFEGQGQNQPQHF.

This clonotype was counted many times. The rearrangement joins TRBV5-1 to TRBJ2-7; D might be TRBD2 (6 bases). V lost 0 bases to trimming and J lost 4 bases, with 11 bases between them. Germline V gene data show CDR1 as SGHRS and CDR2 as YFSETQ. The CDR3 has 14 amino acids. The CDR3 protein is CASSLEPGGYEQYF. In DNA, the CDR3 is TGCGCCAGCAGCTTGGAGCCAGGAGGGTACGAGCAGTACTTC.

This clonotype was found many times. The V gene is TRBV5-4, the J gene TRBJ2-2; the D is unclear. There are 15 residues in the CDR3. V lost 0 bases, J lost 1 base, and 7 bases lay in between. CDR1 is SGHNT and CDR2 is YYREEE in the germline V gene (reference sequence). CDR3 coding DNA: TGTGCCAGCAGCTTGGGTTCCGGGAACACCGGGGAGCTGTTTTTT. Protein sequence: CASSLGSGNTGELFF.

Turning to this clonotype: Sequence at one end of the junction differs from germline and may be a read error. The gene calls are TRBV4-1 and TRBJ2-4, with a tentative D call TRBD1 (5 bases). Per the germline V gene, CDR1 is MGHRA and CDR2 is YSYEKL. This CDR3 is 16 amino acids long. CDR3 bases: TGCGCCAGCAGCCGAAATGTTGATGGGGCCAAAAACATTCGGTACTTC. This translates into CASSRNVDGAKNIRYF.

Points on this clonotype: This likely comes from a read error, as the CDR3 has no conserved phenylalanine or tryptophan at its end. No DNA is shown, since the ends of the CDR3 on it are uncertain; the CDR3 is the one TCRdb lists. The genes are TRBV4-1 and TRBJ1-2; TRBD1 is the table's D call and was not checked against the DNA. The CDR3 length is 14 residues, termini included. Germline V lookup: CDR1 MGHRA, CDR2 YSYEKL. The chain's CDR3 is CANSQGDRNYGCTL.

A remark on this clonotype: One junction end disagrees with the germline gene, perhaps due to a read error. CDR3 coding DNA: TGTGCCAGCAGCTCTGATAGCCGGGGGGCGGCCAATGAGCGGTTCTTC. Amino acids: CASSSDSRGAANERFF. The chain recombines TRBV7-8 with TRBJ2-1; maybe TRBD2 (7 bases). The CDR3 is 16 amino acids. The germline V gene encodes CDR1 SGHVS and CDR2 FQNEAQ.

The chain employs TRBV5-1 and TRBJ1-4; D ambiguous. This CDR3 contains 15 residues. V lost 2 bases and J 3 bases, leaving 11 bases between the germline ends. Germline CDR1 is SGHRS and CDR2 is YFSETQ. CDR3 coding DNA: TGCGCCAGCAGCTTCGGCCAATCGGCTAATGAAAAACTGTTTTTT. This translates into CASSFGQSANEKLFF.

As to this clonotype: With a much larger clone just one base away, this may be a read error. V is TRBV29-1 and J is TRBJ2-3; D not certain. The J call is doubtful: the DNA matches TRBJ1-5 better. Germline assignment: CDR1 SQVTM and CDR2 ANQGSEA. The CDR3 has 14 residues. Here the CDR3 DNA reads TGCAGCTTCGTAGCGGGAGGTAGTGGTGATACGCAGCATTTT. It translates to CSFVAGGSGDTQHF.

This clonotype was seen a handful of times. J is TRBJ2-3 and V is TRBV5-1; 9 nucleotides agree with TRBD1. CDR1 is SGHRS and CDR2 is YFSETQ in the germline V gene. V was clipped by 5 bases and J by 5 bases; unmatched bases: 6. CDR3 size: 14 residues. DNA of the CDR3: TGCGCCAGCAGACAGGGGGCACAAGAAGATACGCAGTATTTT. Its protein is CASRQGAQEDTQYF.

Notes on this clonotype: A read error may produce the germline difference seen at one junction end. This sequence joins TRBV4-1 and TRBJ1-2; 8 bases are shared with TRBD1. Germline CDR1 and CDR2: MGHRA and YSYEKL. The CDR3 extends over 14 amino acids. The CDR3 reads CSSTQGDRNYGYTF. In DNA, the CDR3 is TGCTCCAGCACCCAAGGGGACAGGAACTATGGATACACATTC.

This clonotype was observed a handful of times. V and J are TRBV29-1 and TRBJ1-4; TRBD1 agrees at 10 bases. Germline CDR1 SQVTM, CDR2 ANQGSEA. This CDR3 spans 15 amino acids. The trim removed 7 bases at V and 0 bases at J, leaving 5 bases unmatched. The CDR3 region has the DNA TGCAGCGCTAGGACAGGGGGTGCAACTAATGAAAAACTGTTTTTT. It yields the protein CSARTGGATNEKLFF.

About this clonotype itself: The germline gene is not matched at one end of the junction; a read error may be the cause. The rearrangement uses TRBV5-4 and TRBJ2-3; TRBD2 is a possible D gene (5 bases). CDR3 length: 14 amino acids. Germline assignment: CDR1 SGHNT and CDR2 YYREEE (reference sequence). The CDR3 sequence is CAISGPTDLDTQYF. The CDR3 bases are TGTGCCATCAGCGGACCGACCGACCTAGATACGCAGTATTTT.

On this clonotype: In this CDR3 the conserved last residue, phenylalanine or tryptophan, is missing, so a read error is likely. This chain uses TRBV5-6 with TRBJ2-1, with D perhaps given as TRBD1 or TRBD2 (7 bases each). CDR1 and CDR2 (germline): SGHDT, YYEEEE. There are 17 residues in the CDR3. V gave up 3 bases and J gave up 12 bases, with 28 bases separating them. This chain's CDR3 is CASSSNLQGRGYIGQFI. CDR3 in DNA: TGTGCCAGCAGCTCGAACCTACAGGGGCGGGGGTACATTGGGCAGTTCATC.

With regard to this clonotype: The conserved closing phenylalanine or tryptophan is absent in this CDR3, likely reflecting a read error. In DNA form, the CDR3 reads TGTGCCAGCAGCTTAGGAAATCGGACTGTCGACTATGACTACACCTTA. Its translation: CASSLGNRTVDYDYTL. The rearrangement joins TRBV11-3 to TRBJ1-2; unclear D gene. The CDR3 consists of 16 residues. CDR1 and CDR2 (germline): SGHNT, YENEEA.

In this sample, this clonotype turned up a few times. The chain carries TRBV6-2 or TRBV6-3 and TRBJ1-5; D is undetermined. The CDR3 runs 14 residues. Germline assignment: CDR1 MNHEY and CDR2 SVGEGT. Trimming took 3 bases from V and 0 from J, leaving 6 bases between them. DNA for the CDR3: TGTGCCAGCAGTTATCGACCTAGCAATCAGCCCCAGCATTTT. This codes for CASSYRPSNQPQHF.

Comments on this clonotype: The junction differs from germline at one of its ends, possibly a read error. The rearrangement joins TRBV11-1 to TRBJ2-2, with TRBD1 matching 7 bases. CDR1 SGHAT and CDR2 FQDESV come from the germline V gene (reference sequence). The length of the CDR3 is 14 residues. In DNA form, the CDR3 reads TGTGCCAACAGCCTTACAGGGGTTACCGGGGAGCCGTTTTTT. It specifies CANSLTGVTGEPFF.

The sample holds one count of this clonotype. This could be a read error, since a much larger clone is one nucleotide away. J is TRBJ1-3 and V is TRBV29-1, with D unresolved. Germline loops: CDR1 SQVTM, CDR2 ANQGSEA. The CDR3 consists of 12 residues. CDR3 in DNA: TGCAGTGCAAAGGGTAATGGAAACATCATATATTTT. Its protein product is CSAKGNGNIIYF.

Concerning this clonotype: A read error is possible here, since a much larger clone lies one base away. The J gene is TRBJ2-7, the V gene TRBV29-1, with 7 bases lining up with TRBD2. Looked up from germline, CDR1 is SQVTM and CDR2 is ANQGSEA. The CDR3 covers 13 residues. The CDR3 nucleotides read TGCAGCGTAACCGGGACGGGGAGGGGAGAGCCGTACTTC. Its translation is CSVTGTGRGEPYF.

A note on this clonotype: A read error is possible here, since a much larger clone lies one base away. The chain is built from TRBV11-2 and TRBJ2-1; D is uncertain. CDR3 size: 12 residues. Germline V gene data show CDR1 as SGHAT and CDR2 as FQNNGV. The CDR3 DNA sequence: TGTGACAGCAGCCCGGAGTACAATGAGCAGTTCTTC. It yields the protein CDSSPEYNEQFF.

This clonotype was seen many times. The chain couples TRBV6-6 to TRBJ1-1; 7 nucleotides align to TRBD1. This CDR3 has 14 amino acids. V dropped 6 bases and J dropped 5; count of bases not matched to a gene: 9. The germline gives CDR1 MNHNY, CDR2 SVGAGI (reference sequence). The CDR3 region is CASRQTGSRTEAFF. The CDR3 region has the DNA TGTGCCAGCAGGCAGACAGGGTCGAGAACTGAAGCTTTCTTT.

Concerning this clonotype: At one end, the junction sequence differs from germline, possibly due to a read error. The CDR3: CGSSQGDMNYGYIF. The CDR3 DNA is TGCGGCAGCAGCCAAGGGGACATGAACTATGGCTACATCTTC. The rearrangement uses TRBV4-1 and TRBJ1-2; tentative D call: TRBD1 (6 bases). Germline V gene lookup returns CDR1 MGHRA and CDR2 YSYEKL. CDR3 size: 14 residues.

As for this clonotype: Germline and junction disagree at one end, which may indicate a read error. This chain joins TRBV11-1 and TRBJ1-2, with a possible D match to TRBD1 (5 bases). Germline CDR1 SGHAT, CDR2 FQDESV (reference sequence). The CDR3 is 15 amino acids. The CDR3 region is CASSLAQDNDYGYTF. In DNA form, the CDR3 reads TGTGCAAGCAGCTTAGCTCAGGACAACGACTATGGCTACACTTTC.

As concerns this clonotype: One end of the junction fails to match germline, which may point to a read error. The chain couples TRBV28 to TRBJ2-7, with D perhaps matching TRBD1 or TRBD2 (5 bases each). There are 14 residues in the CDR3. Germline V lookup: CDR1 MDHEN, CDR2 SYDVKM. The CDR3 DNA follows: TGTGCCAGCAGTCCGACATGGGGACCCTACGAGCAATACTTC. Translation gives CASSPTWGPYEQYF.

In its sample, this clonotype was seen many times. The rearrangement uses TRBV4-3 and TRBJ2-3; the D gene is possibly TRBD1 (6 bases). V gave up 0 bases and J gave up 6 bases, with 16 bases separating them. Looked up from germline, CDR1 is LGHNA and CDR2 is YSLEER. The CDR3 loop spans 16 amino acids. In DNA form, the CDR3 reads TGCGCCAGCAGCCAAGAAGAGCGGCAAAGGGGGGATACGCAGTATTTT. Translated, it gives CASSQEERQRGDTQYF.

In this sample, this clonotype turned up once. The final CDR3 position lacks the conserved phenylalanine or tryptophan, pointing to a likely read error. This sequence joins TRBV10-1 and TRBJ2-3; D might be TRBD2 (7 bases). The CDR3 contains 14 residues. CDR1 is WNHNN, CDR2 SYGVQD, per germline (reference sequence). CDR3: CASSGERDTDSQYL. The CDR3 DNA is TGCGCCAGCAGTGGGGAGCGGGACACAGATTCGCAGTATTTA.

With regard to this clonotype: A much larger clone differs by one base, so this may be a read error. CDR3 bases: TGCGCCAGCAGTGAGGTGCTTAACTATGGCTACACCTTC. It yields the protein CASSEVLNYGYTF. The chain carries TRBV5-1 and TRBJ1-2; no definite D call. CDR1 and CDR2 from the germline V gene are SGHRS and YFSETQ. The CDR3 contains 13 residues. The V end was cut by 5 bases, the J end by 1 base, with 9 bases between.